These T cell receptor beta chains were read from a single sample in a study of cytomegalovirus exposure and HLA in healthy donors. Libraries were prepared by immunoSEQ multiplex PCR; TCRdb keeps only in-frame clonotypes and omits some of them. The table lists some 100,000 clones, around nine tenths of them singletons. The sample taken for sequencing was PBMCs. The origin of the receptors is a woman between 18 and 29 years old in good health and CMV-seronegative. CDR3s include the opening cysteine and the closing phenylalanine or tryptophan. Each record gives: CDR3 protein, CDR3 DNA, V gene, clone size, D gene, J gene. A D gene is named only where the DNA matches it firmly. Some rows mark clone size as missing; the rest say once, few, many or name a class of expanded clone.

CDR3: CASSMDSNYGYTF; DNA: TGCGCCAGCAGCATGGACAGCAACTATGGCTACACCTTC; V: TRBV5-1; size: .; D: .; J: TRBJ1-2
CDR3: CASTTDSNEQYF; DNA: TGCGCCAGCACCACAGACAGTAACGAGCAGTACTTC; V: TRBV5-1; size: .; D: .; J: TRBJ2-7
CDR3: CASSLGTGGSGELFF; DNA: TGCGCCAGCAGCTTGGGGACAGGGGGAAGCGGGGAGCTGTTTTTT; V: TRBV5-1; size: .; D: TRBD1; J: TRBJ2-2
CDR3: CASSVAGGATNEKLFF; DNA: TGTGCCAGCAGCGTAGCAGGGGGCGCGACTAATGAAAAACTGTTTTTT; V: TRBV9; size: .; D: TRBD1; J: TRBJ1-4
CDR3: CASSPVGKRQGYEQYF; DNA: TGTGCCAGCAGCCCCGTAGGAAAGCGGCAAGGCTACGAGCAGTACTTC; V: TRBV28; size: .; D: .; J: TRBJ2-7
CDR3: CATSRDKLYF; DNA: TGTGCCACCAGCAGAGATAAATTGTACTTC; V: TRBV15; size: few; D: .; J: TRBJ2-4
CDR3: CASSFRGQNQPQHF; DNA: TGTGCCAGCAGTTTCCGGGGACAGAATCAGCCCCAGCATTTT; V: TRBV27; size: .; D: TRBD1; J: TRBJ1-5
CDR3: CASSSRLAGDTGELFF; DNA: TGCGCCAGCAGCTCCAGACTAGCGGGGGACACCGGGGAGCTGTTTTTT; V: TRBV5-1; size: .; D: TRBD2; J: TRBJ2-2
CDR3: CASSQQGVITSYEQYF; DNA: TGTGCCAGCAGCCAACAGGGGGTGATCACTTCCTACGAGCAGTACTTC; V: TRBV5-4; size: .; D: TRBD1; J: TRBJ2-7
CDR3: CASSLILAVGTGELFF; DNA: TGTGCCAGCAGTTTAATCTTGGCAGTCGGGACCGGGGAGCTGTTTTTT; V: TRBV28; size: .; D: .; J: TRBJ2-2
CDR3: CASSLAPGLSEGGNYEQYF; DNA: TGTGCCAGCAGCTTAGCCCCGGGACTCAGCGAGGGGGGGAACTACGAGCAGTACTTC; V: TRBV7-2; size: .; D: .; J: TRBJ2-7
CDR3: CASSDQGTQWYYGYTF; DNA: TGTGCCAGCAGTGATCAGGGGACGCAATGGTACTATGGCTACACCTTC; V: TRBV25-1; size: .; D: .; J: TRBJ1-2
CDR3: CASSHIRTGGNYGYTF; DNA: TGTGCCAGCAGCCACATCAGGACAGGAGGCAACTATGGCTACACCTTC; V: TRBV14; size: .; D: TRBD1; J: TRBJ1-2
CDR3: CASSLSSGLIAKNIQYF; DNA: TGCGCCAGCAGCTTAAGTAGCGGGCTTATAGCCAAAAACATTCAGTACTTC; V: TRBV5-1; size: .; D: TRBD2; J: TRBJ2-4
CDR3: CAADGQNTGELFF; DNA: TGTGCGGCCGATGGGCAAAACACCGGGGAGCTGTTTTTT; V: TRBV18; size: .; D: .; J: TRBJ2-2
CDR3: CASSESTGGFYGYTF; DNA: TGTGCCAGCAGTGAATCGACAGGGGGCTTCTATGGCTACACCTTC; V: TRBV6-1; size: .; D: TRBD1; J: TRBJ1-2
CDR3: CASSLGDSYITQYF; DNA: TGTGCCAGCAGCTTGGGGGACAGTTATATTACGCAGTATTTT; V: TRBV5-6; size: .; D: TRBD1; J: TRBJ2-3
CDR3: CASSQGTSGINLGEQFF; DNA: TGTGCCAGCAGCCAAGGGACTAGCGGGATCAATTTAGGTGAGCAGTTCTTC; V: TRBV7-3; size: .; D: TRBD2; J: TRBJ2-1
CDR3: CASSLATGYPDQPQHF; DNA: TGTGCCAGCAGCTTGGCGACAGGCTACCCTGATCAGCCCCAGCATTTT; V: TRBV7-2; size: .; D: .; J: TRBJ1-5
CDR3: CASSRSDGTYEAFF; DNA: TGTGCCAGCAGCCGAAGCGACGGCACGTATGAAGCTTTCTTT; V: TRBV4-2; size: .; D: .; J: TRBJ1-1
CDR3: CASSAGTGLRAGEKLFF; DNA: TGTGCCAGCAGCGCCGGGACAGGCCTTCGCGCAGGTGAAAAACTGTTTTTT; V: TRBV9; size: .; D: TRBD1; J: TRBJ1-4
CDR3: CASRTSGGAADTQYF; DNA: TGTGCCAGCAGAACTAGCGGGGGGGCGGCAGATACGCAGTATTTT; V: TRBV6-1; size: .; D: TRBD2; J: TRBJ2-3
CDR3: CASSLTAGSSPLHF; DNA: TGTGCCAGCAGCTTGACAGCAGGAAGTTCACCCCTCCACTTT; V: TRBV5-6; size: .; D: .; J: TRBJ1-6
CDR3: CASSLEQAANEQFF; DNA: TGTGCCAGCAGCTTGGAACAGGCTGCCAATGAGCAGTTCTTC; V: TRBV5-4; size: .; D: .; J: TRBJ2-1
CDR3: CAPFWLGTNQPQHF; DNA: TGCGCCCCCTTCTGGCTGGGGACAAATCAGCCCCAGCATTTT; V: TRBV5-1; size: .; D: .; J: TRBJ1-5
CDR3: CSARDVGDYTF; DNA: TGCAGTGCTAGAGATGTGGGCGACTACACCTTC; V: TRBV20-1; size: .; D: .; J: TRBJ1-2
CDR3: CASSFDGGYNSPLHF; DNA: TGTGCCAGCAGCTTTGACGGGGGGTATAATTCACCCCTCCACTTT; V: TRBV7-2; size: .; D: .; J: TRBJ1-6
CDR3: CASRQGGGHQPQHF; DNA: TGTGCCAGCAGGCAGGGGGGAGGACATCAGCCCCAGCATTTT; V: TRBV6-5; size: .; D: TRBD1; J: TRBJ1-5
CDR3: CASSYKGQPGNQPQHF; DNA: TGTGCCAGCAGCTATAAGGGACAGCCGGGCAATCAGCCCCAGCATTTT; V: TRBV7-2; size: .; D: TRBD1; J: TRBJ1-5
CDR3: CAWSGQNYGYTF; DNA: TGTGCCTGGAGTGGACAGAACTATGGCTACACCTTC; V: TRBV30; size: .; D: .; J: TRBJ1-2
CDR3: CASSYGTEANTEAFF; DNA: TGTGCCAGCAGTTACGGGACAGAAGCGAACACTGAAGCTTTCTTT; V: TRBV6-5; size: once; D: TRBD1; J: TRBJ1-1
CDR3: CASSWAVNQPQHF; DNA: TGTGCCAGTAGTTGGGCAGTTAATCAGCCCCAGCATTTT; V: TRBV19; size: .; D: .; J: TRBJ1-5
CDR3: CASSGKMNTEAFF; DNA: TGTGCCAGCAGTGGTAAAATGAACACTGAAGCTTTCTTT; V: TRBV25-1; size: .; D: .; J: TRBJ1-1
CDR3: CASSLAGIGDLSGNTIYF; DNA: TGCGCCAGCAGCTTGGCCGGGATCGGGGACTTATCTGGAAACACCATATATTTT; V: TRBV5-1; size: .; D: .; J: TRBJ1-3
CDR3: CAWGYREAFF; DNA: TGTGCCTGGGGGTACAGAGAAGCTTTCTTT; V: TRBV30; size: .; D: .; J: TRBJ1-1
CDR3: CASSPVGTVEAFF; DNA: TGTGCCAGCAGCCCCGTGGGGACAGTTGAAGCTTTCTTT; V: TRBV7-9; size: .; D: TRBD1; J: TRBJ1-1
CDR3: CASGGTGGRKYEQYF; DNA: TGTGCCAGCGGGGGAACCGGGGGTCGAAAATACGAGCAGTACTTC; V: TRBV28; size: .; D: .; J: TRBJ2-7
CDR3: CASSSWPKEELFF; DNA: TGTGCCAGCAGTTCTTGGCCGAAAGAGGAACTGTTTTTT; V: TRBV6-5; size: .; D: .; J: TRBJ1-4
CDR3: CASSLDSVVKKNTEAFF; DNA: TGTGCCAGCAGCTTAGACAGTGTCGTTAAGAAGAACACTGAAGCTTTCTTT; V: TRBV7-9; size: .; D: .; J: TRBJ1-1
CDR3: CATSRDQGSGANVLTF; DNA: TGTGCCACCAGCAGAGACCAGGGATCTGGGGCCAACGTCCTGACTTTC; V: TRBV15; size: .; D: .; J: TRBJ2-6
CDR3: CASSLGLAGARQFF; DNA: TGTGCCAGCAGCTTGGGACTAGCGGGGGCGCGGCAGTTCTTC; V: TRBV7-3; size: .; D: TRBD2; J: TRBJ2-1
CDR3: CASSELEASYNEQFF; DNA: TGTGCCAGCAGTGAGTTGGAGGCATCCTACAATGAGCAGTTCTTC; V: TRBV2; size: once; D: .; J: TRBJ2-1
CDR3: CASSLLTEGYEQYF; DNA: TGTGCCAGCAGCTTGCTAACCGAGGGCTACGAGCAGTACTTC; V: TRBV5-4; size: few; D: .; J: TRBJ2-7
CDR3: CASSNLAGGFGTDTQYF; DNA: TGTGCCAGCAGCAATCTAGCGGGGGGGTTTGGCACAGATACGCAGTATTTT; V: TRBV7-2; size: .; D: TRBD2; J: TRBJ2-3
CDR3: CASSRVIGSGYTF; DNA: TGTGCCAGCAGCAGGGTAATCGGGAGTGGCTACACCTTC; V: TRBV6-6; size: .; D: .; J: TRBJ1-2
CDR3: CASSPLPGQGLYEQYF; DNA: TGTGCCAGCTCACCCCTTCCGGGACAGGGGCTCTACGAGCAGTACTTC; V: TRBV18; size: .; D: TRBD1; J: TRBJ2-7
CDR3: CASSSPRGTGGNSPLHF; DNA: TGTGCCAGCAGTTCCCCTCGCGGGACAGGGGGCAATTCACCCCTCCACTTT; V: TRBV28; size: .; D: TRBD1; J: TRBJ1-6
CDR3: CASSPSTGETQPQHF; DNA: TGTGCCAGCAGCCCCTCGACAGGGGAAACTCAGCCCCAGCATTTT; V: TRBV9; size: .; D: TRBD1; J: TRBJ1-5